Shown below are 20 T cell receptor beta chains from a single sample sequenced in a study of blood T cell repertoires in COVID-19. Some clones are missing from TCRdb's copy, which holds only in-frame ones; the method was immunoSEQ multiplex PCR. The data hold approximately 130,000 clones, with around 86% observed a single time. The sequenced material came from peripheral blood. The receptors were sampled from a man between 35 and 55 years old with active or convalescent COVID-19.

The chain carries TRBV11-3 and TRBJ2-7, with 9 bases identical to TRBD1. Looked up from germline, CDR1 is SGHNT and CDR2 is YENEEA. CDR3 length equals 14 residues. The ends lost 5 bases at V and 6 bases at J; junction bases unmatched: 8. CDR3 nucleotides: TGTGCCAGCAGCCCAACAGGGGGCGGGTTCGAGCAGTACTTC. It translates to CASSPTGGGFEQYF.

The CDR3 bases are TGTGCCAGCAGCCCCCGACAGGGCAATCAGCCCCAGCATTTT. It encodes CASSPRQGNQPQHF. V is TRBV7-2 and J is TRBJ1-5; perhaps TRBD1 as D (6 bases). CDR3 length: 14 residues. V was trimmed by 5 bases and J by 2 bases, leaving 10 bases between them. Germline V CDR1 and CDR2: SGHTA, FQGNSA.

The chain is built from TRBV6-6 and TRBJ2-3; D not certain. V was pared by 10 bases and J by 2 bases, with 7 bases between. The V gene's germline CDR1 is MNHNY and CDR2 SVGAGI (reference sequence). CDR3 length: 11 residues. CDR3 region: CATAITDTQYF. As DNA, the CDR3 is TGTGCCACTGCGATCACAGATACGCAGTATTTT.

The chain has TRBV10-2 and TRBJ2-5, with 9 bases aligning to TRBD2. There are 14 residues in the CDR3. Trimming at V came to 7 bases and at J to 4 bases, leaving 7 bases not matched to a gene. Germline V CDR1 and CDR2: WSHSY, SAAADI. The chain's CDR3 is CASKRGAVGETQYF. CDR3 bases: TGCGCCAGCAAGCGGGGGGCGGTGGGAGAGACCCAGTACTTC.

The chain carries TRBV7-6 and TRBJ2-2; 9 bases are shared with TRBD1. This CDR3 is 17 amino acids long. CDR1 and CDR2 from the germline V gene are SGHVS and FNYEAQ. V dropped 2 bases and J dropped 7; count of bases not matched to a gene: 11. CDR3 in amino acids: CASSLSPTGGLDGELFF. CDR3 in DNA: TGTGCCAGCAGCTTATCTCCTACAGGGGGCCTTGACGGGGAGCTGTTTTTT.

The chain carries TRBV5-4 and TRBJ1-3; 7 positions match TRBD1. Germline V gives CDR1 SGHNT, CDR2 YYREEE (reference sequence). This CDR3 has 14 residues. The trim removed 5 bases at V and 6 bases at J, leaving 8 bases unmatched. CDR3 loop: CASSFGQVENTIYF. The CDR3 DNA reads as TGTGCCAGCAGTTTTGGACAGGTCGAAAACACCATATATTTT.

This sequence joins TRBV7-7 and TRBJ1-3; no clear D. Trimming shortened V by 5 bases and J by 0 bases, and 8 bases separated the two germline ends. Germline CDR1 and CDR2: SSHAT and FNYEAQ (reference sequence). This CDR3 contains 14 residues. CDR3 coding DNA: TGTGCCAGCAGCCCGAGTCCCTCTGGAAACACCATATATTTT. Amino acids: CASSPSPSGNTIYF.

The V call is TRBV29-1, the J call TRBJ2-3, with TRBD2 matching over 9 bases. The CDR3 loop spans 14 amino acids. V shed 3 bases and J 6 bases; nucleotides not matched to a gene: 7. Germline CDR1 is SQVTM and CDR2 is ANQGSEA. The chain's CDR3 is CSVDLAGVTDTQYF. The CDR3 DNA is TGCAGCGTTGATTTAGCGGGGGTTACCGATACGCAGTATTTT.

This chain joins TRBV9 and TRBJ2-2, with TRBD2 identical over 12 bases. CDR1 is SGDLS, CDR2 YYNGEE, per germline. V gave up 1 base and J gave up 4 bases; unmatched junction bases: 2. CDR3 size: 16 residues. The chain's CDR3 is CASSVLAGGTTGELFF. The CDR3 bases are TGTGCCAGCAGCGTACTAGCGGGGGGGACCACCGGGGAGCTGTTTTTT.

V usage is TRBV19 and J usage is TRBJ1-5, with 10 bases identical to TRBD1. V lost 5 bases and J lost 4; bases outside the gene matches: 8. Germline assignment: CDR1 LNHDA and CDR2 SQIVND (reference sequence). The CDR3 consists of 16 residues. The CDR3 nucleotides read TGTGCCAGTAGTTGGGGACAGGGGATCGGTAATCAGCCCCAGCATTTT. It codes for CASSWGQGIGNQPQHF.

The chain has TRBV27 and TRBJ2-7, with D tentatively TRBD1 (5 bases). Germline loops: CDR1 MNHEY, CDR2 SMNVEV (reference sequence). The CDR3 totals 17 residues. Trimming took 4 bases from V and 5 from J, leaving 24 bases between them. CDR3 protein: CASSSPAPGRIDNEQYF. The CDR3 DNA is TGTGCCAGCAGTTCGCCCGCCCCAGGGCGTATTGATAACGAGCAGTACTTC.

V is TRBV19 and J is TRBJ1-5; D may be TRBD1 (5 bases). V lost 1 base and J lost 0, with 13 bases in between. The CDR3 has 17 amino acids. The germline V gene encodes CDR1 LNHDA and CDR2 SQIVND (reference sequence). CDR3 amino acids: CASSIAPRQGSNQPQHF. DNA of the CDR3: TGTGCCAGTAGTATAGCTCCCCGGCAGGGTAGCAATCAGCCCCAGCATTTT. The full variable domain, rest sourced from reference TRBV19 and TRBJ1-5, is DGGITQSPKYLFRKEGQNVTLSCEQNLNHDAMYWYRQDPGQGLRLIYYSQIVNDFQKGDIAEGYSVSREKKESFPLTVTSAQKNPTAFYLCASSIAPRQGSNQPQHFGDGTRLSIL.

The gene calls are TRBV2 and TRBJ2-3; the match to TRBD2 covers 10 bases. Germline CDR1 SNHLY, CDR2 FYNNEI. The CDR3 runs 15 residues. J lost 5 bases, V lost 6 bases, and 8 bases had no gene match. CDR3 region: CASRSLAGAGDTQYF. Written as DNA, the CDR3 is TGTGCCAGCAGATCCCTAGCGGGGGCGGGAGATACGCAGTATTTT.

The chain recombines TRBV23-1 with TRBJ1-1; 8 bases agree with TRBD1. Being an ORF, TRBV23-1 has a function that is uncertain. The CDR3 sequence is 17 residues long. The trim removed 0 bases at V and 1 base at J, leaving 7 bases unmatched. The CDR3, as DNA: TGCGCCAGCAGTCAATCACTCTGGGACAGGCGGAACACTGAAGCTTTCTTT. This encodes CASSQSLWDRRNTEAFF.

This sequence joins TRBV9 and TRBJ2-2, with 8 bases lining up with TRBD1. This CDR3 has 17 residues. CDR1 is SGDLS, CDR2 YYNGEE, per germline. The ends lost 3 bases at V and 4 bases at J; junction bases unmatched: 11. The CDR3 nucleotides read TGTGCCAGCAGCGGAGGACCGGGACAGGCTAGCACCGGGGAGCTGTTTTTT. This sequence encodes CASSGGPGQASTGELFF. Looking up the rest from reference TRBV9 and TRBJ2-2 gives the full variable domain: DSGVTQTPKHLITATGQRVTLRCSPRSGDLSVYWYQQSLDQGLQFLIQYYNGEERAKGNILERFSAQQFPDLHSELNLSSLELGDSALYFCASSGGPGQASTGELFFGEGSRLTVL.

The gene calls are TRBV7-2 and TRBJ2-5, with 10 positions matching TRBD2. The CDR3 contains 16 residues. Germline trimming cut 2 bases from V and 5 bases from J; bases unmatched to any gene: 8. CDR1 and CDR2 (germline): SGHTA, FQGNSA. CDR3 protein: CASSLRTSGLVETQYF. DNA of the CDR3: TGTGCCAGCAGCTTAAGGACTAGCGGTCTAGTGGAGACCCAGTACTTC.

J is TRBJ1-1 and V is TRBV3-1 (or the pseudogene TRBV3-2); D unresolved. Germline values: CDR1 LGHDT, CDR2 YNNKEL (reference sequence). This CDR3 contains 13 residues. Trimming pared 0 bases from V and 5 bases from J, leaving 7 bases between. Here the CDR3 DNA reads TGTGCCAGCAGCCAAGATCAATCAACTGAAGCTTTCTTT. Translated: CASSQDQSTEAFF.

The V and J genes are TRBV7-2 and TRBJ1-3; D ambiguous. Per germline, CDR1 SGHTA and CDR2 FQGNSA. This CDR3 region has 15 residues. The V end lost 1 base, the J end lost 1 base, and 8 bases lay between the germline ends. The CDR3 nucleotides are TGTGCCAGCAGCTTAGACTGGGCGTCTGGAAACACCATATATTTT. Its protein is CASSLDWASGNTIYF.

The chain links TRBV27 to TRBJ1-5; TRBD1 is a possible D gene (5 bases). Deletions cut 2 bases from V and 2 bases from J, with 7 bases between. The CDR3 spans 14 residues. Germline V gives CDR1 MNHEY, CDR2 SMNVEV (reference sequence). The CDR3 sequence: CASSLAGRNQPQHF. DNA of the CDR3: TGTGCCAGCAGTTTAGCGGGGCGCAATCAGCCCCAGCATTTT.

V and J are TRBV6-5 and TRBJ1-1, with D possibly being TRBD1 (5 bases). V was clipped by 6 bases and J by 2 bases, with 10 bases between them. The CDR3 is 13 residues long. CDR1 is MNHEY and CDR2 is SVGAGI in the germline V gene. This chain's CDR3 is CASRGGVNTEAFF. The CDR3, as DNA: TGTGCCAGCAGGGGGGGAGTTAACACTGAAGCTTTCTTT.